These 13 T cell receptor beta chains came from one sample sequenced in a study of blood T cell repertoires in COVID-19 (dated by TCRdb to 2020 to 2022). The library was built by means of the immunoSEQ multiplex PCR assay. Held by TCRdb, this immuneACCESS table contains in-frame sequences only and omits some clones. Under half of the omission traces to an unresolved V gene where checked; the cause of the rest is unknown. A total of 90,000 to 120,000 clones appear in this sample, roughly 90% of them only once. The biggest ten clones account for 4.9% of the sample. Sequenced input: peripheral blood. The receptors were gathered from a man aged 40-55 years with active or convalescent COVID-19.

In DNA, the CDR3 is TGTGCCAGCAGCGTAGGAGGGGGACAGGTGGGTGAAGAGCAGTACTTC. It encodes CASSVGGGQVGEEQYF. The chain joins TRBV9 to TRBJ2-7, with 8 bases that match TRBD1. CDR1 and CDR2 from the germline V gene are SGDLS and YYNGEE. The trim removed 0 bases at V and 7 bases at J, leaving 12 bases unmatched. The CDR3 extends over 16 amino acids.

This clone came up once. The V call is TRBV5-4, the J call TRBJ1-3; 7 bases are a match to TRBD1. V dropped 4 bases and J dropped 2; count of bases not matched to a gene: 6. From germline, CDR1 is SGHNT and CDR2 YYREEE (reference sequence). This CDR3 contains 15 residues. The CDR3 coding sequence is TGTGCCAGCAGCCCAAAGGGGGCGGCTGGAAACACCATATATTTT. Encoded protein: CASSPKGAAGNTIYF.

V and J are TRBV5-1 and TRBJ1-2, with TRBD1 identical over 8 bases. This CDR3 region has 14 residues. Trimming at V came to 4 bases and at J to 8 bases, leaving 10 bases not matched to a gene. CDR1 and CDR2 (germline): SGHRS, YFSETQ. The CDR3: CASSGDRGIGGYTF. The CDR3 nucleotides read TGCGCCAGCAGCGGCGACAGGGGAATAGGAGGCTACACCTTC.

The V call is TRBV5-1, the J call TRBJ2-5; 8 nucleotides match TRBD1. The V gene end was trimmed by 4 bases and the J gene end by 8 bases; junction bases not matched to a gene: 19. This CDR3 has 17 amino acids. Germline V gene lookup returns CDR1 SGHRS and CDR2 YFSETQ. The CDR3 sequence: CASSENEQGGLKDTQYF. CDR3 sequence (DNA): TGCGCCAGCAGCGAGAATGAACAGGGGGGTCTAAAGGATACCCAGTACTTC.

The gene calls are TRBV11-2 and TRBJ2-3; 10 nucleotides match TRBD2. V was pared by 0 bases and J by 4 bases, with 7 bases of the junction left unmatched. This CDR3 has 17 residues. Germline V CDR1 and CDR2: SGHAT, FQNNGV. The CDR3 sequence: CASSLDRASGRSDTQYF. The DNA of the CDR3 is TGTGCCAGCAGCTTAGATCGGGCTAGCGGGAGATCAGATACGCAGTATTTT. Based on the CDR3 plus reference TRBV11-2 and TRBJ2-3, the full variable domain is EAGVAQSPRYKIIEKRQSVAFWCNPISGHATLYWYQQILGQGPKLLIQFQNNGVVDDSQLPKDRFSAERLKGVDSTLKIQPAKLEDSAVYLCASSLDRASGRSDTQYFGPGTRLTVL.

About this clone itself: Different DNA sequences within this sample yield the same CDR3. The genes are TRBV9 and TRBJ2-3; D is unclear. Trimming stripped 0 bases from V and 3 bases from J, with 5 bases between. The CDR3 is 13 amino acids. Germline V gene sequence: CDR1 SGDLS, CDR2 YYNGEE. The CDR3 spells CASSVGGTDTQYF. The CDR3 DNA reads TGTGCCAGCAGCGTAGGAGGTACAGATACGCAGTATTTT. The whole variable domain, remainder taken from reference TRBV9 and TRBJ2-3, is DSGVTQTPKHLITATGQRVTLRCSPRSGDLSVYWYQQSLDQGLQFLIQYYNGEERAKGNILERFSAQQFPDLHSELNLSSLELGDSALYFCASSVGGTDTQYFGPGTRLTVL.

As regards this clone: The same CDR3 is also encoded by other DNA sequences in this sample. The CDR3 sequence is CAWRGQGNQPQHF. CDR3 sequence (DNA): TGTGCCTGGAGGGGACAGGGGAACCAGCCCCAGCATTTT. The chain links TRBV30 to TRBJ1-5; TRBD1 agrees at 10 bases. The CDR3 runs to 13 residues. J gave up 7 bases and V 3 bases, and 3 bases lay outside the gene matches. Germline lookup yields CDR1 GTSNPN and CDR2 SVGIG (reference sequence). Together with reference TRBV30 and TRBJ1-5, the CDR3 gives the full variable domain: SQTIHQWPATLVQPVGSPLSLECTVEGTSNPNLYWYRQAAGRGLQLLFYSVGIGQISSEVPQNLSASRPQDRQFILSSKKLLLSDSGFYLCAWRGQGNQPQHFGDGTRLSIL.

This CDR3 is CASSLRGTKAYEQYF. CDR3 coding DNA: TGTGCCAGCAGCCTACGTGGGACAAAAGCCTACGAGCAGTACTTC. The V gene is TRBV7-2, the J gene TRBJ2-7; D perhaps matches TRBD1 (6 bases). The CDR3 is 15 amino acids. Germline-derived CDR1 and CDR2 are SGHTA and FQGNSA. Trimming pared 5 bases from V and 2 bases from J, leaving 16 bases between.

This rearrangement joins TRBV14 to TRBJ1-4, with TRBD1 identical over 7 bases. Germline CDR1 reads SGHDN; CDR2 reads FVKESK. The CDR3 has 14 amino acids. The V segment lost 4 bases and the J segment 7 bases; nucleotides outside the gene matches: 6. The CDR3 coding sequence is TGTGCCAGCAGCCCACGACAGGGAGGTGAAAAACTGTTTTTT. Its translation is CASSPRQGGEKLFF.

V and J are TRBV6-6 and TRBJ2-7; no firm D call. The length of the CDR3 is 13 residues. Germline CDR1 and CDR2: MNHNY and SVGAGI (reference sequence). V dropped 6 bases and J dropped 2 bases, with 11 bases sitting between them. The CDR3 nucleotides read TGTGCCAGCAGAACGAGTATCACCTACGAGCAGTACTTC. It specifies CASRTSITYEQYF.

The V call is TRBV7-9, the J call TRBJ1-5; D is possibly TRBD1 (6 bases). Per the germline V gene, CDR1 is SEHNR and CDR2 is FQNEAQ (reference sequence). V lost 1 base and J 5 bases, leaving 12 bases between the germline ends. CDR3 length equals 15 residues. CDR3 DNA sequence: TGTGCCAGCAGCTTAGGGGGAGGGGGTCATCAGCCCCAGCATTTT. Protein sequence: CASSLGGGGHQPQHF. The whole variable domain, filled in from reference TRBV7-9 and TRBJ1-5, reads DTGVSQNPRHKITKRGQNVTFRCDPISEHNRLYWYRQTLGQGPEFLTYFQNEAQLEKSRLLSDRFSAERPKGSFSTLEIQRTEQGDSAMYLCASSLGGGGHQPQHFGDGTRLSIL.

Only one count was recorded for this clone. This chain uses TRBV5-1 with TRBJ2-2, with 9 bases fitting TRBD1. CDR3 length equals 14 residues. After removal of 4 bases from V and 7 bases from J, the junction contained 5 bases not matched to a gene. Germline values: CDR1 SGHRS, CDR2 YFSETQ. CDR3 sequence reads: CASSRTGDSGELFF. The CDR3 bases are TGCGCCAGCAGCAGGACAGGGGACAGCGGGGAGCTGTTTTTT.

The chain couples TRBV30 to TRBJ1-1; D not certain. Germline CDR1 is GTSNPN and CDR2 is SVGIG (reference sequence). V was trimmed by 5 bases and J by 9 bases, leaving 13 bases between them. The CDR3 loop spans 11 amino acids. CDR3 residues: CAWGGRLQAFF. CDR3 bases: TGTGCCTGGGGAGGGAGACTCCAAGCTTTCTTT.